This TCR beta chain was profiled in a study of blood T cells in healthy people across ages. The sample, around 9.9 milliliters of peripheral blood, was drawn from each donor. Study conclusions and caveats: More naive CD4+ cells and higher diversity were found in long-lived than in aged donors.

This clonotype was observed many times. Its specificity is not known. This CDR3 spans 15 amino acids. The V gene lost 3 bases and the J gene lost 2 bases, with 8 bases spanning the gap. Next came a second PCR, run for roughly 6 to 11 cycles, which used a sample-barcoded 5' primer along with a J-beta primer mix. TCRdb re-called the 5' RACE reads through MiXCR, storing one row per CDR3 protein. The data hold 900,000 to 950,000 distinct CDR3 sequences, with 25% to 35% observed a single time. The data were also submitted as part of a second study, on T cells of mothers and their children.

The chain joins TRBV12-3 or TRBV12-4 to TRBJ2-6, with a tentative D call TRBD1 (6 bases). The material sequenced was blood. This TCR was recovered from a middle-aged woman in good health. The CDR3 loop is CASSFAGAGANVLTF. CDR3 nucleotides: TGTGCCAGCAGTTTTGCAGGGGCTGGGGCCAACGTCCTGACTTTC.